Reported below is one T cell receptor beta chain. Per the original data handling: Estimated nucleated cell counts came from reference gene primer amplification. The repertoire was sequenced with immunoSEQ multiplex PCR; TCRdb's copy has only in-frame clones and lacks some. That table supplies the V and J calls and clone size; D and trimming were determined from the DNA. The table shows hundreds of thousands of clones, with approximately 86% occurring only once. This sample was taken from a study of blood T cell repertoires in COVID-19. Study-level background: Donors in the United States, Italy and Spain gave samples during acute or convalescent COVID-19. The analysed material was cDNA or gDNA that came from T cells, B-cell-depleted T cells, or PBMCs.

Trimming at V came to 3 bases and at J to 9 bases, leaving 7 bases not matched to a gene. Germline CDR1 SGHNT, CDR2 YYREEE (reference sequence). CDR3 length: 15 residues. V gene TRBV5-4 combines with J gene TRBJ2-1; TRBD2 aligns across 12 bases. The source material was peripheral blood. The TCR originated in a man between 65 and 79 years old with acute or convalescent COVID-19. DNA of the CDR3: TGTGCCAGCAGCTCGCTAGCGGGGGGGCCGGGTGAGCAGTTCTTC. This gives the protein CASSSLAGGPGEQFF.